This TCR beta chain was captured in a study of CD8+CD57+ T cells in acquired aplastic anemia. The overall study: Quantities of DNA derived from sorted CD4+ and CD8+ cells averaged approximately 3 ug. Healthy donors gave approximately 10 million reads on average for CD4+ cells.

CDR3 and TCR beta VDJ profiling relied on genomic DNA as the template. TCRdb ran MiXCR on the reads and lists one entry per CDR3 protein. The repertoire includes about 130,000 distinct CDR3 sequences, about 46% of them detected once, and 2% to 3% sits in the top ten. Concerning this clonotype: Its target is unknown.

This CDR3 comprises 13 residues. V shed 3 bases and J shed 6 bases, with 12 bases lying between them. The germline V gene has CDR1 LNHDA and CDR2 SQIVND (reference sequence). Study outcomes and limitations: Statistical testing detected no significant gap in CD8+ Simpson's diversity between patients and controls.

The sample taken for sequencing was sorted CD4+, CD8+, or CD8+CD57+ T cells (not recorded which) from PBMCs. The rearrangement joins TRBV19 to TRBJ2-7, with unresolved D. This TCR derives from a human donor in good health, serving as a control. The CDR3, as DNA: TGTGCCAGTAGTATGGGGAAGGGTACCGAGCAGTACTTC. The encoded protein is CASSMGKGTEQYF.